Presented here are 27 T cell receptor beta chains from one specimen sequenced in a study of cytomegalovirus exposure and HLA in healthy donors. The PCR had 60 Vbeta and 13 Jbeta primers. Sequencing used immunoSEQ multiplex PCR; TCRdb keeps in-frame clones, though not all of them. The sample records 60,000 to 85,000 clones, roughly 70% being singletons. The sequencing input was PBMCs. The receptors come from a man aged 55 to 70 in good health and CMV-seropositive.

The J gene is TRBJ1-4, the V gene TRBV7-6; D may be TRBD1 (6 bases). V shed 4 bases and J shed 8 bases, with 14 bases lying between them. The CDR3 loop spans 14 amino acids. Germline values: CDR1 SGHVS, CDR2 FNYEAQ. The CDR3 loop is CASSSGVSVEKLFF. Here the CDR3 DNA reads TGTGCCAGCAGCTCAGGGGTGTCTGTGGAAAAACTGTTTTTT.

The V gene is TRBV14, the J gene TRBJ2-2, with 7 bases identical to TRBD2. Trimming at V came to 0 bases and at J to 2 bases, leaving 3 bases not matched to a gene. CDR1 and CDR2 (germline): SGHDN, FVKESK. The CDR3 is 16 amino acids. The CDR3 region is CASSQEGGRNTGELFF. CDR3 nucleotides: TGTGCCAGCAGCCAAGAGGGCGGGAGAAACACCGGGGAGCTGTTTTTT.

V and J are TRBV19 and TRBJ1-2; 9 nucleotides agree with TRBD1. Germline V gene sequence: CDR1 LNHDA, CDR2 SQIVND (reference sequence). J lost 7 bases, V lost 4 bases, and 4 bases had no gene match. The CDR3 covers 13 residues. CDR3: CASSTSDRGGYTF. In DNA form, the CDR3 reads TGTGCCAGTAGTACCTCGGACAGGGGTGGCTACACCTTC.

This clone showed up just a few times. The chain is built from TRBV18 and TRBJ2-3; D may be TRBD2 (5 bases). V was shortened by 0 bases and J by 4 bases, with 8 bases between the two germline ends. CDR1 and CDR2 (germline): KGHSH, LQKENI. This CDR3 has 14 amino acids. The CDR3 nucleotides read TGTGCCAGCTCACCACCGAGCGGCTCAGATACGCAGTATTTT. This encodes CASSPPSGSDTQYF.

This clone was seen only a few times. The chain couples TRBV6-5 to TRBJ2-3; 7 bases fit TRBD2. The germline gives CDR1 MNHEY, CDR2 SVGAGI. CDR3 length: 15 amino acids. The J segment lost 5 bases and the V segment lost 2 bases, leaving 7 bases of the junction unmatched. CDR3 in DNA: TGTGCCAGCAGTTACGGGGCGGGGGAAAGAGATACGCAGTATTTT. It translates to CASSYGAGERDTQYF.

This chain links TRBV10-2 with TRBJ2-3, with TRBD1 matching 7 bases. This CDR3 comprises 15 residues. V was clipped by 9 bases and J by 4 bases; unmatched bases: 13. Germline V gives CDR1 WSHSY, CDR2 SAAADI. Here the CDR3 DNA reads TGCGCCAGTGGGGCGGTAGGGGGCTCCGCAGATACGCAGTATTTT. Amino acids: CASGAVGGSADTQYF.

The chain links TRBV15 to TRBJ2-1, with 9 positions matching TRBD1. CDR3 size: 14 residues. With V trimmed by 0 bases and J by 8 bases, 2 bases remained unmatched. Germline V gives CDR1 LNHNV, CDR2 YYDKDF (reference sequence). CDR3 in amino acids: CATSREGQGDEQFF. The CDR3 DNA sequence: TGTGCCACCAGCAGAGAGGGACAGGGAGATGAGCAGTTCTTC.

The V call is TRBV18, the J call TRBJ2-2; D gene unclear. The length of the CDR3 is 15 residues. CDR1 and CDR2 (germline): KGHSH, LQKENI. V shed 0 bases and J shed 0 bases, with 5 bases lying between them. CDR3 sequence (DNA): TGTGCCAGCTCACCACCTTGGCCGAACACCGGGGAGCTGTTTTTT. Translated: CASSPPWPNTGELFF.

The chain has TRBV2 and TRBJ2-7; 7 bases line up with TRBD2. Germline lookup yields CDR1 SNHLY and CDR2 FYNNEI. Trimming took 7 bases from V and 2 from J; bases not matched to a gene: 14. This CDR3 comprises 16 residues. This CDR3 reads CASIGVIGGGAYEQYF. The CDR3 DNA reads as TGTGCCAGCATAGGGGTGATTGGGGGGGGAGCCTACGAGCAGTACTTC.

This clone was detected only a few times. The chain is built from TRBV27 and TRBJ2-1, with 9 nucleotides matching TRBD1. CDR1 and CDR2 from the germline V gene are MNHEY and SMNVEV (reference sequence). The ends lost 0 bases at V and 9 bases at J; junction bases unmatched: 9. The CDR3 covers 16 residues. This CDR3 is CASSLSRRQGQGEQFF. The CDR3, as DNA: TGTGCCAGCAGTTTATCACGCCGACAGGGACAGGGTGAGCAGTTCTTC.

The J gene is TRBJ1-5, the V gene TRBV27, with TRBD1 as a possible D gene (5 bases). Per germline, CDR1 MNHEY and CDR2 SMNVEV (reference sequence). V was trimmed by 2 bases and J by 6 bases, leaving 14 bases between them. The CDR3 consists of 15 residues. CDR3 bases: TGTGCCAGCAGTTTAGACTTTGGGGGGGGTCAGCCCCAGCATTTT. Translating gives CASSLDFGGGQPQHF.

The chain uses TRBV7-9 and TRBJ2-5; D gene uncertain. The CDR3 has 13 amino acids. Trimming shortened V by 3 bases and J by 3 bases, and 8 bases separated the two germline ends. The germline V gene encodes CDR1 SEHNR and CDR2 FQNEAQ (reference sequence). The CDR3 DNA reads as TGTGCCAGCAGCTTCCTCCCCGAAGAGACCCAGTACTTC. Amino acids: CASSFLPEETQYF.

The V gene is TRBV29-1, the J gene TRBJ2-5; D remains unclear. The DNA end is more similar to TRBJ2-7, so the J call may be wrong. The germline gives CDR1 SQVTM, CDR2 ANQGSEA. This CDR3 is built from 11 residues. Here the CDR3 reads CSVAIINEQYF. The CDR3 nucleotides read TGCAGCGTTGCAATAATCAACGAGCAGTACTTC.

The CDR3 loop is CASSSSSAARTEAFF. CDR3 sequence (DNA): TGTGCCAGCAGTTCATCCTCTGCGGCCCGCACTGAAGCTTTCTTT. The rearrangement uses TRBV2 and TRBJ1-1; D gene ambiguous. The CDR3 is made up of 15 amino acids. V was pared by 5 bases and J by 4 bases, with 17 bases between. Germline V CDR1 and CDR2: SNHLY, FYNNEI.

CDR3 sequence (DNA): TGTGCTAGTGGCCCTGACTCAGTCCATGAGCAGTTCTTC. Residues: CASGPDSVHEQFF. J is TRBJ2-1 and V is TRBV12-5; D gene unclear. The germline V gene encodes CDR1 LGHNT and CDR2 FRNRAP. The CDR3 is 13 residues long. Trimming stripped 6 bases from V and 8 bases from J, with 14 bases between. The whole variable domain, filled in from reference TRBV12-5 and TRBJ2-1, reads DARVTQTPRHKVTEMGQEVTMRCQPILGHNTVFWYRQTMMQGLELLAYFRNRAPLDDSGMPKDRFSAEMPDATLATLKIQPSEPRDSAVYFCASGPDSVHEQFFGPGTRLTVL.

This sequence joins TRBV12-1 and TRBJ2-7; TRBD1, as called in the table, went unchecked against the DNA. TRBV12-1 is designated a pseudogene. The CDR3 totals 10 residues. The CDR3 region has the DNA TGTGCCAGCAGGGACAAAAGGAGTTCCTTC. It specifies CASRDKRSSF.

This clone was detected a few times. V gene TRBV7-9 combines with J gene TRBJ2-3, with TRBD1 matching 8 bases. CDR3 length: 17 amino acids. V trimming: 5 bases; J trimming: 2 bases; junction bases outside the gene matches: 12. Germline assignment: CDR1 SEHNR and CDR2 FQNEAQ (reference sequence). CDR3 region: CASSATGAPGITDTQYF. CDR3 DNA: TGTGCCAGCAGCGCGACAGGGGCCCCCGGCATCACAGATACGCAGTATTTT. Full variable domain (outside the CDR3, taken from reference TRBV7-9 and TRBJ2-3): DTGVSQNPRHKITKRGQNVTFRCDPISEHNRLYWYRQTLGQGPEFLTYFQNEAQLEKSRLLSDRFSAERPKGSFSTLEIQRTEQGDSAMYLCASSATGAPGITDTQYFGPGTRLTVL.

J is TRBJ2-7 and V is TRBV2; D call uncertain. The CDR3 is 10 residues long. V lost 8 bases and J lost 6, with 8 bases in between. CDR1 and CDR2 from the germline V gene are SNHLY and FYNNEI. The chain's CDR3 is CASGPFEQYF. CDR3 nucleotide sequence: TGTGCCAGCGGCCCTTTCGAGCAGTACTTC. Based on the CDR3 plus reference TRBV2 and TRBJ2-7, the full variable domain is EPEVTQTPSHQVTQMGQEVILRCVPISNHLYFYWYRQILGQKVEFLVSFYNNEISEKSEIFDDQFSVERPDGSNFTLKIRSTKLEDSAMYFCASGPFEQYFGPGTRLTVT.

The chain is built from TRBV2 and TRBJ2-7; D call uncertain. Trimming shortened V by 5 bases and J by 0 bases, and 11 bases separated the two germline ends. CDR3 size: 14 residues. CDR1 and CDR2 (germline): SNHLY, FYNNEI. CDR3 residues: CASSPFLSSYEQYF. CDR3 bases: TGTGCCAGCAGTCCCTTTCTAAGCTCCTACGAGCAGTACTTC.

The chain combines TRBV28 with TRBJ2-7; weak D call: TRBD2 (6 bases). The CDR3 has 14 amino acids. Trimming removed 5 bases at V and 0 bases at J, with 11 bases between. Germline assignment: CDR1 MDHEN and CDR2 SYDVKM. The CDR3 here is CASSPSAGSYEQYF. Written as DNA, the CDR3 is TGTGCCAGCAGTCCCTCAGCGGGCTCCTACGAGCAGTACTTC.

In its sample, this clone was seen once. This rearrangement joins TRBV29-1 to TRBJ2-7; the D gene is possibly TRBD2 (7 bases). The CDR3 is made up of 14 amino acids. Trimming removed 4 bases from V and 2 bases from J, with 15 bases in between. Germline-derived CDR1 and CDR2 are SQVTM and ANQGSEA. The CDR3 DNA reads as TGCAGCGTTGGCAGGGGCGGGGGACCCTACGAGCAGTACTTC. Amino acid sequence: CSVGRGGGPYEQYF.

The genes are TRBV19 and TRBJ2-5; D not certain. The CDR3 runs to 13 residues. V was trimmed by 5 bases and J by 5 bases, leaving 12 bases between them. Germline-derived CDR1 and CDR2 are LNHDA and SQIVND (reference sequence). The CDR3 region has the DNA TGTGCCAGTAGTCAAGCATCCGGGGAGACCCAGTACTTC. It translates to CASSQASGETQYF.

The V call is TRBV19, the J call TRBJ2-7, with TRBD2 as a possible D gene (7 bases). The V gene's germline CDR1 is LNHDA and CDR2 SQIVND (reference sequence). Deletions cut 5 bases from V and 0 bases from J, with 14 bases between. The CDR3 extends over 15 amino acids. The CDR3 reads CASSVGGGLSYEQYF. In nucleotides, the CDR3 is TGTGCCAGTAGTGTAGGCGGGGGCCTCTCCTACGAGCAGTACTTC.

The chain employs TRBV4-1 and TRBJ2-1; 12 nucleotides align to TRBD2. Germline V gene lookup returns CDR1 MGHRA and CDR2 YSYEKL. CDR3 length: 16 amino acids. Trimming at V came to 5 bases and at J to 4 bases, leaving 6 bases not matched to a gene. CDR3 in amino acids: CASSSKTSGGYNEQFF. The CDR3, as DNA: TGCGCCAGCAGCTCTAAGACTAGCGGGGGATACAATGAGCAGTTCTTC.

J is TRBJ2-7 and V is TRBV7-2, with D tentatively TRBD1 (6 bases). V was cut by 4 bases and J by 4 bases, with 11 bases left in between. CDR1 SGHTA and CDR2 FQGNSA come from the germline V gene. This CDR3 comprises 13 residues. CDR3: CASSSGTPYEQYF. In DNA, the CDR3 is TGTGCCAGCAGCTCCGGGACACCGTACGAGCAGTACTTC. The full variable domain, in which reference TRBV7-2 and TRBJ2-7 provide the parts outside the CDR3, is GAGVSQSPSNKVTEKGKDVELRCDPISGHTALYWYRQSLGQGLEFLIYFQGNSAPDKSGLPSDRFSAERTGGSVSTLTIQRTQQEDSAVYLCASSSGTPYEQYFGPGTRLTVT.

V usage is TRBV2 and J usage is TRBJ1-1; tentatively, D is TRBD1 (6 bases). The CDR3 contains 17 residues. V lost 6 bases to trimming and J lost 1 base, with 21 bases between them. Germline CDR1 is SNHLY and CDR2 is FYNNEI. CDR3 sequence reads: CASRMGGAGRRNTEAFF. Written as DNA, the CDR3 is TGTGCCAGCAGAATGGGGGGGGCAGGGAGGAGGAACACTGAAGCTTTCTTT. Supplemented by reference TRBV2 and TRBJ1-1, the full variable domain reads EPEVTQTPSHQVTQMGQEVILRCVPISNHLYFYWYRQILGQKVEFLVSFYNNEISEKSEIFDDQFSVERPDGSNFTLKIRSTKLEDSAMYFCASRMGGAGRRNTEAFFGQGTRLTVV.

The chain has TRBV28 and TRBJ2-5; D might be TRBD1 (6 bases). Gene TRBJ2-7 matches the end of the DNA better, so the J call may be wrong. This CDR3 contains 15 residues. The germline V gene has CDR1 MDHEN and CDR2 SYDVKM. CDR3 sequence (DNA): TGTGCCAGCAGTTTACCCCTGGGCAGGGGCCACGAGCAGTACTTC. Protein sequence: CASSLPLGRGHEQYF.